The 9 T cell receptor beta chains below come from one sample, sequenced in a study of blood T cell repertoires in COVID-19. TCRdb's table, derived via immunoSEQ multiplex PCR, lists solely in-frame clones and lacks some. The sample holds hundreds of thousands of clones, around 87% seen once. Sequences were obtained from PBMCs or T cells enriched from blood (not recorded which). The receptors were sampled from a woman under 30 with acute COVID-19.

The chain has TRBV7-3 and TRBJ2-2; D is unclear. The V and J ends lost 4 bases and 0 bases respectively, with 3 bases between them. Per the germline V gene, CDR1 is SGHTA and CDR2 is FQGTGA. The CDR3 consists of 13 residues. The CDR3 bases are TGTGCCAGCAGCTCCTCGAACACCGGGGAGCTGTTTTTT. Protein product: CASSSSNTGELFF.

In its sample, this clone was seen once. This chain uses TRBV11-2 with TRBJ1-5; 7 bases agree with TRBD1. J was trimmed by 1 base and V by 6 bases; bases with no gene match: 3. CDR1 is SGHAT, CDR2 FQNNGV, per germline. The length of the CDR3 is 14 residues. CDR3 protein: CASSPTGSNQPQHF. CDR3 DNA: TGTGCCAGCAGTCCGACAGGGAGCAATCAGCCCCAGCATTTT.

Written as DNA, the CDR3 is TGCGCCAGCAGCGGTGCTTTTGCCGGGACTTCCTTACCTCCCAGTGCTACCTACGAGCAGTACTTC. Encoded protein: CASSGAFAGTSLPPSATYEQYF. The rearrangement uses TRBV5-1 and TRBJ2-7; perhaps TRBD2 as D (6 bases). Trimming took off 4 bases at V and 2 bases at J, with 37 bases between the two ends. Germline CDR1 is SGHRS and CDR2 is YFSETQ. The CDR3 spans 22 residues. Filled out from reference TRBV5-1 and TRBJ2-7, the complete variable domain reads KAGVTQTPRYLIKTRGQQVTLSCSPISGHRSVSWYQQTPGQGLQFLFEYFSETQRNKGNFPGRFSGRQFSNSRSEMNVSTLELGDSALYLCASSGAFAGTSLPPSATYEQYFGPGTRLTVT.

This clone was detected only a few times. The V call is TRBV28, the J call TRBJ1-2; D might be TRBD1 (5 bases). The CDR3 covers 13 residues. With 6 bases removed from V and 8 bases from J, the gap between germline ends came to 16 bases. Germline assignment: CDR1 MDHEN and CDR2 SYDVKM. The CDR3: CASSSARGGGYTF. Written as DNA, the CDR3 is TGTGCCAGCAGCTCCGCTAGGGGAGGGGGCTACACCTTC.

The chain uses TRBV28 and TRBJ1-2, with 8 bases fitting TRBD1. Germline V gene data show CDR1 as MDHEN and CDR2 as SYDVKM. The CDR3 contains 13 residues. V shed 2 bases, J shed 8 bases, and the junction held 4 bases outside the gene matches. The DNA for the CDR3 is TGTGCCAGCAGTTTAGGACAGGGCAGAGGCTACACCTTC. Translating gives CASSLGQGRGYTF.

V and J are TRBV3-1 (or the pseudogene TRBV3-2) and TRBJ2-4, with D possibly matching TRBD1 (5 bases). Germline CDR1 is LGHDT and CDR2 is YNNKEL (reference sequence). Trimming took 4 bases from V and 7 from J, leaving 17 bases between them. The CDR3 contains 15 residues. The CDR3 protein is CASSLQAAGANIQYF. For the CDR3, the DNA is TGTGCCAGCAGCCTACAGGCAGCTGGGGCTAACATTCAGTACTTC.

V and J are TRBV11-2 and TRBJ2-1; 7 nucleotides match TRBD2. The CDR3 covers 15 residues. The germline CDR1 and CDR2 sequences are SGHAT and FQNNGV. The junction had 8 bases not matched to a gene; V was cut back by 3 bases and J by 6 bases. CDR3 in amino acids: CASSFSSGWGNEQFF. CDR3 nucleotide sequence: TGTGCCAGCAGCTTCTCTAGCGGATGGGGCAATGAGCAGTTCTTC.

The rearrangement joins TRBV7-9 to TRBJ2-1; TRBD1 aligns across 12 bases. J lost 9 bases, V lost 5 bases, and 11 bases had no gene match. Looked up from germline, CDR1 is SEHNR and CDR2 is FQNEAQ (reference sequence). CDR3 length equals 16 residues. CDR3 residues: CASSLRGDRGLAEQFF. The CDR3, as DNA: TGTGCCAGCAGCCTCCGGGGGGACAGGGGGCTGGCTGAGCAGTTCTTC.

In this sample, this clone turned up once. The gene calls are TRBV28 and TRBJ1-4; 9 bases fit TRBD1. CDR1 is MDHEN and CDR2 is SYDVKM in the germline V gene. Trimming removed 8 bases from V and 3 bases from J; junction bases left unmatched: 4. The CDR3 totals 14 residues. This chain's CDR3 is CASGTGWANEKLFF. The CDR3 DNA reads as TGTGCCAGCGGGACAGGGTGGGCTAATGAAAAACTGTTTTTT. Combining the CDR3 with reference TRBV28 and TRBJ1-4 gives the whole variable domain DVKVTQSSRYLVKRTGEKVFLECVQDMDHENMFWYRQDPGLGLRLIYFSYDVKMKEKGDIPEGYSVSREKKERFSLILESASTNQTSMYLCASGTGWANEKLFFGSGTQLSVL.